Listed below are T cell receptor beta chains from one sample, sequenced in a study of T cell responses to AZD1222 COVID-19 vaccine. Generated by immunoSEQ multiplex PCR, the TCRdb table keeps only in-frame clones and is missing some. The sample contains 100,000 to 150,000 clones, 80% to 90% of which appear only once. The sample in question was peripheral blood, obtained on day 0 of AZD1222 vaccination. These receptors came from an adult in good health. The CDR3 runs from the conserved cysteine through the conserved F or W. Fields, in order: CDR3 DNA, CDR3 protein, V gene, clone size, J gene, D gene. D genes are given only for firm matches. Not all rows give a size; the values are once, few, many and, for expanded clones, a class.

CDR3nt: TGCGCCAGCAGTGAGCCAGCGGGGTACCAAGAGACCCAGTACTTC; CDR3aa: CASSEPAGYQETQYF; v_gene: TRBV10-2; abundance: few; j_gene: TRBJ2-5; d_gene: TRBD2
CDR3nt: TGTGCCAGCAGCTCGCTGAATTCACCCCTCCACTTT; CDR3aa: CASSSLNSPLHF; v_gene: TRBV9; abundance: once; j_gene: TRBJ1-6; d_gene: -
CDR3nt: TGTGCCAGAAGCCGCAGGTATAGCAATCAGCCCCAGCATTTT; CDR3aa: CARSRRYSNQPQHF; v_gene: TRBV5-3; abundance: -; j_gene: TRBJ1-5; d_gene: -
CDR3nt: TGTGCCAGCAGTCCGACTAGCGGGAGGGATAATGAGCAGTTCTTC; CDR3aa: CASSPTSGRDNEQFF; v_gene: TRBV27; abundance: -; j_gene: TRBJ2-1; d_gene: TRBD2
CDR3nt: TGTGCCAGCAGCCCGAGGGGGCCCTACAATGAGCAGTTCTTC; CDR3aa: CASSPRGPYNEQFF; v_gene: TRBV27; abundance: -; j_gene: TRBJ2-1; d_gene: TRBD1
CDR3nt: TGTGCCAGTAGTTGGACCCCACACACCGGGGAGCTGTTTTTT; CDR3aa: CASSWTPHTGELFF; v_gene: TRBV19; abundance: -; j_gene: TRBJ2-2; d_gene: -
CDR3nt: TGCGCCAGCCTCTATGGGGGGAGAGCAAATTCACCCCTCCACTTT; CDR3aa: CASLYGGRANSPLHF; v_gene: TRBV23-1; abundance: -; j_gene: TRBJ1-6; d_gene: -
CDR3nt: TGTGCCAGCAGTACATATCGGGGGCGGGAGAACACTGAAGCTTTCTTT; CDR3aa: CASSTYRGRENTEAFF; v_gene: TRBV14; abundance: -; j_gene: TRBJ1-1; d_gene: -
CDR3nt: TGCGCCAGCAGCTTGGCAGGGGTGGTGAACACTGAAGCTTTCTTT; CDR3aa: CASSLAGVVNTEAFF; v_gene: TRBV5-1; abundance: -; j_gene: TRBJ1-1; d_gene: -
CDR3nt: TGTGCCAGCGAAAGGCCCGCTTCTATAAACACTGAAGCTTTCTTT; CDR3aa: CASERPASINTEAFF; v_gene: TRBV2; abundance: -; j_gene: TRBJ1-1; d_gene: -
CDR3nt: TGTGCCAGTAGTGAGACTAGCGGGGAATACAATGAGCAGTTCTTC; CDR3aa: CASSETSGEYNEQFF; v_gene: TRBV19; abundance: -; j_gene: TRBJ2-1; d_gene: TRBD2
CDR3nt: TGTGCCAGCAGCCCAACAGGCCTCTATGGCTACACCTTC; CDR3aa: CASSPTGLYGYTF; v_gene: TRBV6-4; abundance: -; j_gene: TRBJ1-2; d_gene: -
CDR3nt: TGTGCCAGCTGCCGGACAGGGGACGTTATCTATGGCTACACCTTC; CDR3aa: CASCRTGDVIYGYTF; v_gene: TRBV2; abundance: -; j_gene: TRBJ1-2; d_gene: TRBD1
CDR3nt: TGTGCCAGCTCACCGTCCGGCCGGAACGAGCAGTACTTC; CDR3aa: CASSPSGRNEQYF; v_gene: TRBV18; abundance: -; j_gene: TRBJ2-7; d_gene: -
CDR3nt: TGCAGTGCTAGTGCCGGGAGCCCGGACGAGCAGTACTTC; CDR3aa: CSASAGSPDEQYF; v_gene: TRBV20-1; abundance: -; j_gene: TRBJ2-7; d_gene: -
CDR3nt: TGTGCCAGCAGCTTGGTTGGGGATACGCAGTATTTT; CDR3aa: CASSLVGDTQYF; v_gene: TRBV5-6; abundance: -; j_gene: TRBJ2-3; d_gene: -
CDR3nt: TGTGCCAGCTCACCACCTCTCGGATCCATGAACACTGAAGCTTTCTTT; CDR3aa: CASSPPLGSMNTEAFF; v_gene: TRBV18; abundance: -; j_gene: TRBJ1-1; d_gene: -
CDR3nt: TGTGCCTGGTATCGAACAGAGGACAGGGGGTACTATGGCTACACCTTC; CDR3aa: CAWYRTEDRGYYGYTF; v_gene: TRBV30; abundance: once; j_gene: TRBJ1-2; d_gene: TRBD1
CDR3nt: TGTGCCAGCACCCAACTCTCGAACACCGGGGAGCTGTTTTTT; CDR3aa: CASTQLSNTGELFF; v_gene: TRBV6-5; abundance: -; j_gene: TRBJ2-2; d_gene: -
CDR3nt: TGCGCCAGCAGCGTCGGGACAGCCGGCCCAGATTCACCCCTCCACTTT; CDR3aa: CASSVGTAGPDSPLHF; v_gene: TRBV5-1; abundance: -; j_gene: TRBJ1-6; d_gene: TRBD1
CDR3nt: TGCGCCAGCAGCTTGAGTGTTCGAGCGGGCTACACCTTC; CDR3aa: CASSLSVRAGYTF; v_gene: TRBV5-1; abundance: once; j_gene: TRBJ1-2; d_gene: -
CDR3nt: TGTGCCAGTAGTCCGACAGGGGCTAACTATGGCTACACCTTC; CDR3aa: CASSPTGANYGYTF; v_gene: TRBV19; abundance: -; j_gene: TRBJ1-2; d_gene: TRBD1
CDR3nt: TGTGCCAGCAGTCCCTGGGACAGTTCCTACGAGCAGTACTTC; CDR3aa: CASSPWDSSYEQYF; v_gene: TRBV27; abundance: -; j_gene: TRBJ2-7; d_gene: TRBD1
CDR3nt: TGTGCCAGCAGCCTCCAGGGGGCTACCTACGAGCAGTACTTC; CDR3aa: CASSLQGATYEQYF; v_gene: TRBV14; abundance: -; j_gene: TRBJ2-7; d_gene: TRBD1